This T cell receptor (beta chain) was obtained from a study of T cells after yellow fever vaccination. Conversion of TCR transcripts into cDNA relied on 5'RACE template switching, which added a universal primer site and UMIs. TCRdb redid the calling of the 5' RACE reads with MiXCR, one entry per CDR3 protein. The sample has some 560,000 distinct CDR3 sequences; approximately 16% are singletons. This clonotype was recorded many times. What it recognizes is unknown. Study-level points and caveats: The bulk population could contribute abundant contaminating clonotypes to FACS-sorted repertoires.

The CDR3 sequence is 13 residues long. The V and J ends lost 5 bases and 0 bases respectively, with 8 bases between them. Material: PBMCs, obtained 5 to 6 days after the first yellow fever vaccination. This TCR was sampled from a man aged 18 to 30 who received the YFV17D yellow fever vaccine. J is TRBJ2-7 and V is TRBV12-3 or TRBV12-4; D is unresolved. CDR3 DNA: TGTGCCAGCAGTAAAACACCCTCCTACGAGCAGTACTTC. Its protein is CASSKTPSYEQYF.